These 10 T cell receptor beta chains share one sample of origin, sequenced in a study of T-cell reconstitution after alpha-beta-depleted transplantation in children. Preparation of the TCRbeta library used unique molecular identifiers. TCRdb reprocessed the PCR reads via MiXCR and lists one record per CDR3 protein. The repertoire consists of fewer than 700,000 distinct CDR3 sequences, with 23% occurring once and the leading ten covering 13% to 15%. This specimen consisted of PBMCs, mostly from graft donor cells, obtained 360 days after TCRalphabeta/CD19-depleted stem cell transplant. These receptors originate from a boy in the first two years of life who had a stem cell transplant for acute myeloid leukemia, so the T cells may come from the graft donor.

This sequence joins TRBV28 and TRBJ2-5; tentative D call: TRBD1 (6 bases). V lost 2 bases to trimming and J lost 2 bases, with 15 bases between them. This CDR3 contains 16 residues. The germline V gene encodes CDR1 MDHEN and CDR2 SYDVKM. CDR3 nucleotide sequence: TGTGCCAGCAGTTTAAACACGGACAGACGACAAGAGACCCAGTACTTC. Its protein product is CASSLNTDRRQETQYF.

This clonotype has just a few counts. This chain links TRBV28 with TRBJ2-5, with a possible D match to TRBD2 (6 bases). Germline V CDR1 and CDR2: MDHEN, SYDVKM. The CDR3 extends over 14 amino acids. V gave up 8 bases and J gave up 5 bases, with 18 bases separating them. CDR3 residues: CASQGPGGWETQYF. Written as DNA, the CDR3 is TGTGCCAGCCAGGGCCCCGGAGGGTGGGAGACCCAGTACTTC. Filled out from reference TRBV28 and TRBJ2-5, the complete variable domain reads DVKVTQSSRYLVKRTGEKVFLECVQDMDHENMFWYRQDPGLGLRLIYFSYDVKMKEKGDIPEGYSVSREKKERFSLILESASTNQTSMYLCASQGPGGWETQYFGPGTRLLVL.

The V call is TRBV11-1, the J call TRBJ2-7; TRBD2 might be the D (5 bases). The germline V and J ends were trimmed by 0 bases and 4 bases, with 10 bases remaining between them. From germline, CDR1 is SGHAT and CDR2 FQDESV (reference sequence). This CDR3 spans 14 amino acids. The CDR3 region has the DNA TGTGCCAGCAGCTTAGCGAGCGGCCGATACGAGCAGTACTTC. Amino acid sequence: CASSLASGRYEQYF.

This clonotype came up a few times. The chain recombines TRBV5-1 with TRBJ2-7; 9 bases agree with TRBD1. The germline gives CDR1 SGHRS, CDR2 YFSETQ. With 4 bases clipped from V and 2 bases from J, the junction kept 7 bases outside the gene matches. The CDR3 covers 15 residues. Here the CDR3 DNA reads TGCGCCAGCAGCGAAGGACAGGGGCGGACCTACGAGCAGTACTTC. It is translated as CASSEGQGRTYEQYF.

V is TRBV7-3 and J is TRBJ2-7; TRBD1 agrees at 7 bases. Germline values: CDR1 SGHTA, CDR2 FQGTGA. CDR3 length equals 16 residues. V lost 2 bases to trimming and J lost 3 bases; unmatched junction nucleotides: 10. For the CDR3, the DNA is TGTGCCAGCAGCTTAGGGGCGACAGGGAGTGGCTACGAGCAGTACTTC. Encoded protein: CASSLGATGSGYEQYF.

J is TRBJ2-1 and V is TRBV5-1, with D possibly being TRBD1 (7 bases). Germline CDR1 is SGHRS and CDR2 is YFSETQ. CDR3 size: 16 residues. The ends were cut back, 0 bases at V and 3 bases at J, with 13 bases in the middle. In nucleotides, the CDR3 is TGCGCCAGCAGCTTGGTTGGGCAGGGGGGCTACAATGAGCAGTTCTTC. It encodes CASSLVGQGGYNEQFF.

With respect to this clonotype: A much larger clonotype is one base distant, so this may be a read error. The rearrangement uses TRBV20-1 and TRBJ1-2; TRBD1 matches 8 bases. Germline V gene sequence: CDR1 DFQATT, CDR2 SNEGSKA (reference sequence). V shed 7 bases, J shed 5 bases, and the junction held 15 bases outside the gene matches. This CDR3 has 15 amino acids. CDR3 residues: CSVSTSGQGYYGYTF. The DNA for the CDR3 is TGCAGTGTTAGTACGTCTGGACAGGGCTATTATGGCTACACCTTC.

Only a few counts were recorded for this clonotype. The rearrangement uses TRBV28 and TRBJ2-1; D gene ambiguous. The CDR3 totals 15 residues. V was clipped by 5 bases and J by 6 bases, with 17 bases between them. The germline CDR1 and CDR2 sequences are MDHEN and SYDVKM. CDR3 residues: CASSPAFKPLNEQFF. The CDR3, as DNA: TGTGCCAGCAGTCCAGCCTTTAAGCCGCTCAATGAGCAGTTCTTC.

This clonotype has ten or more counts. This chain links TRBV20-1 with TRBJ2-1, with D hard to call. V gave up 6 bases and J gave up 6 bases, with 18 bases separating them. Germline V CDR1 and CDR2: DFQATT, SNEGSKA (reference sequence). This CDR3 is 14 amino acids long. CDR3: CSALRSPAPNEQFF. CDR3 DNA: TGCAGTGCCCTAAGGTCCCCGGCTCCCAATGAGCAGTTCTTC.

The chain carries TRBV12-3 or TRBV12-4 and TRBJ1-1, with D uncertain. CDR3 length equals 14 residues. Trimming removed 6 bases from V and 6 bases from J, with 17 bases in between. CDR3 in DNA: TGTGCCAGCAGACCAAACCCGGGTGAGGCTGAAGCTTTCTTT. It specifies CASRPNPGEAEAFF.